This TCR beta chain was recovered during a study of T cells in Graves' hyperthyroidism and ophthalmopathy. Patients affected by ophthalmopathy presented a Clinical Activity Score of at least 3, a NOSPECS grade of at least 4, and disease duration below 3 months. CDR3 length: 17 residues. The V end lost 2 bases, the J end lost 1 base, and 20 bases lay between the germline ends. CDR1 and CDR2 from the germline V gene are GTSNPN and SVGIG (reference sequence). TCR beta CDR3 sequences were amplified from RNA transcripts. HTBI primers were the set used in a first-round RT-PCR of the TCR CDR3. TCRdb independently ran MiXCR on the multiplex PCR reads; one entry per CDR3 protein. The table has fewer than 550,000 distinct CDR3 sequences, roughly a quarter seen once.

This rearrangement joins TRBV30 to TRBJ1-1; D not resolved. Sequenced: blood. The TCR sequence derives from a woman aged 25 to 45 with Graves' ophthalmopathy. The CDR3 DNA reads TGTGCCTGGAGTCCCTCTCGGGTTGCTGGTACGAACACTGAAGCTTTCTTT. Amino acid sequence: CAWSPSRVAGTNTEAFF.